The rows below give T cell receptor beta chains drawn from one sample of a study of blood T cells in healthy people across ages. Each CDR3 protein gets one entry after TCRdb re-called the 5' RACE reads with MiXCR. The sample holds roughly 1.7 million distinct CDR3 sequences, 30% to 35% seen once. The sequenced sample consisted of blood. The receptors stem from a woman younger than 45 in good health. The CDR3 runs from the conserved cysteine through the conserved F or W. Fields, in order: J gene, D gene, clone size, V gene, CDR3 protein, CDR3 DNA. A D gene is named only where the DNA matches it firmly. Size values are once, few and many counts, or a class for expanded clones, and some rows have none.

J gene: TRBJ1-2; D gene: .; clone size: .; V gene: TRBV5-6; CDR3 protein: CASSFNIGTEYGYTF; CDR3 DNA: TGTGCCAGCAGCTTCAATATAGGGACCGAGTATGGCTACACCTTC
J gene: TRBJ2-7; D gene: .; clone size: .; V gene: TRBV25-1; CDR3 protein: CASSIQVPSYEQYF; CDR3 DNA: TGTGCCAGCAGTATACAGGTTCCTTCCTACGAGCAGTACTTC
J gene: TRBJ2-7; D gene: .; clone size: many; V gene: TRBV4-1; CDR3 protein: CASSHQFPGLSYEQYF; CDR3 DNA: TGCGCCAGCAGCCACCAGTTTCCGGGACTCAGCTACGAGCAGTACTTC
J gene: TRBJ2-3; D gene: TRBD2; clone size: .; V gene: TRBV7-2; CDR3 protein: CASDHLAGGFPSDTQYF; CDR3 DNA: TGTGCCAGCGATCACCTAGCGGGGGGATTTCCTTCAGATACGCAGTATTTT
J gene: TRBJ2-1; D gene: .; clone size: few; V gene: TRBV3-1; CDR3 protein: CASSQVSPGNNEQFF; CDR3 DNA: TGTGCCAGCAGCCAAGTGTCTCCTGGAAACAATGAGCAGTTCTTC
J gene: TRBJ2-3; D gene: .; clone size: .; V gene: TRBV29-1; CDR3 protein: CSIKGHYTDTQYF; CDR3 DNA: TGCAGCATTAAGGGACACTACACAGATACGCAGTATTTT
J gene: TRBJ1-1; D gene: .; clone size: .; V gene: TRBV3-1; CDR3 protein: CASRGRGGVGNTEAFF; CDR3 DNA: TGTGCCAGCAGAGGCCGAGGGGGGGTGGGGAACACTGAAGCTTTCTTT
J gene: TRBJ2-5; D gene: .; clone size: .; V gene: TRBV5-1; CDR3 protein: CASSPGIKGEETQYF; CDR3 DNA: TGCGCCAGCAGCCCCGGAATAAAGGGGGAAGAGACCCAGTACTTC
J gene: TRBJ2-5; D gene: TRBD2; clone size: few; V gene: TRBV6-2/TRBV6-3; CDR3 protein: CASRASGGASETQYF; CDR3 DNA: TGTGCCAGCAGGGCCAGCGGGGGGGCCTCGGAGACCCAGTACTTC
J gene: TRBJ2-1; D gene: TRBD1; clone size: few; V gene: TRBV27; CDR3 protein: CASTPGQGLPGEQFF; CDR3 DNA: TGTGCCAGCACCCCAGGACAGGGTTTGCCAGGTGAGCAGTTCTTC
J gene: TRBJ2-7; D gene: .; clone size: many; V gene: TRBV30; CDR3 protein: CAWSVGGSSYEQYF; CDR3 DNA: TGTGCCTGGAGTGTTGGGGGGTCCTCCTACGAGCAGTACTTC
J gene: TRBJ2-4; D gene: TRBD1; clone size: .; V gene: TRBV28; CDR3 protein: CASSRPGTGLPKNIQYF; CDR3 DNA: TGTGCCAGCAGTAGACCCGGGACAGGGTTACCCAAAAACATTCAGTACTTC
J gene: TRBJ2-5; D gene: TRBD2; clone size: few; V gene: TRBV6-1; CDR3 protein: CASSRLAGAWEIRETQYF; CDR3 DNA: TGTGCCAGCAGTCGCCTAGCGGGCGCCTGGGAAATACGGGAGACCCAGTACTTC
J gene: TRBJ2-7; D gene: TRBD2; clone size: few; V gene: TRBV10-3; CDR3 protein: CAISETSGGYEQYF; CDR3 DNA: TGTGCCATCAGTGAAACTAGCGGGGGATACGAGCAGTACTTC
J gene: TRBJ1-4; D gene: .; clone size: .; V gene: TRBV27; CDR3 protein: CASSPNGPGEKLFF; CDR3 DNA: TGTGCCAGCAGTCCCAATGGGCCGGGGGAAAAACTGTTTTTT
J gene: TRBJ1-1; D gene: .; clone size: .; V gene: TRBV12-3/TRBV12-4; CDR3 protein: CASSLNSEFNTEAFF; CDR3 DNA: TGTGCCAGCAGTTTAAATTCAGAATTTAACACTGAAGCTTTCTTT
J gene: TRBJ2-7; D gene: TRBD2; clone size: many; V gene: TRBV15; CDR3 protein: CATSAGGGISEQYF; CDR3 DNA: TGTGCCACCAGCGCCGGCGGGGGTATCTCCGAGCAGTACTTC